One sample yielded the 4 T cell receptor beta chains listed below, sequenced in a study of CD8+CD57+ T cells in acquired aplastic anemia. Sequencing was done on patients that had shown CD8+CD57+ cell expansion by flow cytometry. TCR beta VDJ and CDR3 were profiled, and genomic DNA was the template. TCRdb analysed the reads with MiXCR anew, one entry per CDR3 protein. Of about 240,000 distinct CDR3 sequences in the sample, around half were seen once. Sequencing was performed on sorted CD4+, CD8+, or CD8+CD57+ T cells (not recorded which) from PBMCs. The source of these receptors is a human donor with aplastic anemia.

This clonotype was seen a single time. The chain has TRBV19 and TRBJ1-4, with D unresolved. The CDR3 length is 16 residues. With 3 bases removed from V and 0 bases from J, the gap between germline ends came to 11 bases. Germline CDR1 LNHDA, CDR2 SQIVND (reference sequence). CDR3: CASSIGTQPTNEKLFF. The CDR3 region has the DNA TGTGCCAGTAGTATCGGTACCCAGCCAACTAATGAAAAACTGTTTTTT.

This clonotype was seen only once. The rearrangement links TRBV19 to TRBJ2-5, with D perhaps TRBD2 (6 bases). With 2 bases removed from V and 5 bases from J, the gap between germline ends came to 6 bases. The CDR3 has 12 residues. Germline values: CDR1 LNHDA, CDR2 SQIVND (reference sequence). The CDR3 DNA reads TGTGCCAGTAGTATACGGGGGGAGACCCAGTACTTC. Translated, it gives CASSIRGETQYF. Full variable domain (missing parts from reference TRBV19 and TRBJ2-5): DGGITQSPKYLFRKEGQNVTLSCEQNLNHDAMYWYRQDPGQGLRLIYYSQIVNDFQKGDIAEGYSVSREKKESFPLTVTSAQKNPTAFYLCASSIRGETQYFGPGTRLLVL.

In its sample, this clonotype was seen many times. The rearrangement links TRBV6-1 to TRBJ1-2, with D possibly TRBD1 on 5 matching bases. Germline lookup yields CDR1 MNHNS and CDR2 SASEGT. The CDR3 spans 15 residues. Deletions cut 3 bases from V and 4 bases from J, with 15 bases between. CDR3 protein: CASSDGQGWIYGYTF. The CDR3 nucleotides read TGTGCCAGCAGTGACGGGCAGGGTTGGATCTATGGCTACACCTTC.

The rearrangement joins TRBV20-1 to TRBJ2-1; D not certain. Trimming stripped 6 bases from V and 5 bases from J, with 14 bases between. The CDR3 is 13 amino acids. Germline CDR1 is DFQATT and CDR2 is SNEGSKA (reference sequence). In nucleotides, the CDR3 is TGCAGTGCCAGCAGCGTAGAAGACAATGAGCAGTTCTTC. Translation: CSASSVEDNEQFF.